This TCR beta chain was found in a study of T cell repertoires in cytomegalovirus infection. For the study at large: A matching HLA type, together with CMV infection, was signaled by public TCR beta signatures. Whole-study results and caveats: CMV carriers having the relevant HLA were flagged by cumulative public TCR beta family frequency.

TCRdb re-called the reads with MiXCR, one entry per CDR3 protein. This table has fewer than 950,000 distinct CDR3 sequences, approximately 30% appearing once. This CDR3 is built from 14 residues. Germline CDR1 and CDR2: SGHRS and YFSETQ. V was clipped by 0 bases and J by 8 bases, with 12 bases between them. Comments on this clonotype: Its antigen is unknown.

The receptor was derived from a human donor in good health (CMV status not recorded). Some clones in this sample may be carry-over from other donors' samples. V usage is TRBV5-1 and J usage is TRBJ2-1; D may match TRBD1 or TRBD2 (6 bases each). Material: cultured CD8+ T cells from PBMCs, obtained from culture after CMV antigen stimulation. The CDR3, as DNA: TGCGCCAGCAGCTTGGGCCAGGGGAGGCATGAGCAGTTCTTC. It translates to CASSLGQGRHEQFF.